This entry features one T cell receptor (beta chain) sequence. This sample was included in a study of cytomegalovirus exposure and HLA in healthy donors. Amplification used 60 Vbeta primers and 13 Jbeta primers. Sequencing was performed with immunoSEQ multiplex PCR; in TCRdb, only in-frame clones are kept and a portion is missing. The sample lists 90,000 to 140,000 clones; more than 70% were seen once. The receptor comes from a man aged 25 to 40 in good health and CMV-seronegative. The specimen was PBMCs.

In DNA, the CDR3 is TGTGCCAGCAGCGTAACGGTACAGGCGGTTGGAAACACCATATATTTT. It translates to CASSVTVQAVGNTIYF. V is TRBV9 and J is TRBJ1-3; D might be TRBD1 (5 bases). The CDR3 sequence is 16 residues long. Germline-derived CDR1 and CDR2 are SGDLS and YYNGEE. Between the trimmed V and J ends, which lost 1 base and 3 bases, there was a span of 14 bases.